The 10 T cell receptor beta chains reported below all come from one sample, sequenced in a study of T cells in tuberculosis. The method was immunoSEQ multiplex PCR; TCRdb's version includes in-frame clones alone and lacks a portion of them. This table has roughly 44,000 clones, about 95% appearing once. Sequenced sample: PBMCs. The receptors were sampled from a donor between 10 and 35 years old with latent tuberculosis or without tuberculosis infection.

V gene TRBV9 combines with J gene TRBJ1-1, with D possibly TRBD1 on 5 matching bases. The V end lost 0 bases, the J end lost 5 bases, and 14 bases lay between the germline ends. Germline assignment: CDR1 SGDLS and CDR2 YYNGEE. The CDR3 is 15 amino acids. As DNA, the CDR3 is TGTGCCAGCAGCGTAGCTGGGGGGGTAGGGACTGAAGCTTTCTTT. Residues: CASSVAGGVGTEAFF.

The J gene is TRBJ1-1, the V gene TRBV7-9, with 8 bases that match TRBD1. CDR1 and CDR2 from the germline V gene are SEHNR and FQNEAQ (reference sequence). The CDR3 loop spans 13 amino acids. With V trimmed by 6 bases and J by 5 bases, 5 bases remained unmatched. This CDR3 reads CASSLTGGTEAFF. For the CDR3, the DNA is TGTGCCAGCAGTTTAACAGGGGGGACTGAAGCTTTCTTT.

The genes are TRBV6-5 and TRBJ1-2; D is possibly TRBD1 (6 bases). This CDR3 has 15 amino acids. Germline V gene lookup returns CDR1 MNHEY and CDR2 SVGAGI. The V end was cut by 2 bases, the J end by 4 bases, with 14 bases between. CDR3 residues: CASSYTSQGSYGYTF. The DNA of the CDR3 is TGTGCCAGCAGTTACACTTCACAGGGTTCCTATGGCTACACCTTC.

The V and J genes are TRBV6-1 and TRBJ1-3; D is unresolved. Looked up from germline, CDR1 is MNHNS and CDR2 is SASEGT. V lost 1 base to trimming and J lost 6 bases, with 16 bases between them. The CDR3 is made up of 16 amino acids. CDR3: CASSEERTGSLNTIYF. In DNA form, the CDR3 reads TGTGCCAGCAGTGAAGAACGGACCGGGAGCCTAAACACCATATATTTT.

The chain joins TRBV7-3 to TRBJ2-7; D perhaps matches TRBD1 (5 bases). V shed 5 bases and J shed 0 bases, with 14 bases lying between them. The CDR3 length is 15 residues. Germline lookup yields CDR1 SGHTA and CDR2 FQGTGA. The CDR3 nucleotides are TGTGCCAGCAGCGAAGACAGTATCAGCTCCTACGAGCAGTACTTC. It yields the protein CASSEDSISSYEQYF.

The chain uses TRBV11-2 and TRBJ2-1; 8 bases are shared with TRBD1. This CDR3 is 16 amino acids long. Germline CDR1 reads SGHAT; CDR2 reads FQNNGV. V was pared by 6 bases and J by 5 bases, with 12 bases of the junction left unmatched. The chain's CDR3 is CASSFREGQANNEQFF. CDR3 DNA sequence: TGTGCCAGCAGTTTTCGAGAGGGACAGGCAAACAATGAGCAGTTCTTC.

The chain joins TRBV6-5 to TRBJ2-7; D possibly corresponds to TRBD2 (5 bases). Germline V gives CDR1 MNHEY, CDR2 SVGAGI. This CDR3 has 13 amino acids. V lost 3 bases to trimming and J lost 7 bases, with 13 bases between them. The CDR3 sequence is CASSYYVPGEQYF. DNA of the CDR3: TGTGCCAGCAGTTATTACGTCCCGGGGGAGCAGTACTTC.

This sequence joins TRBV19 and TRBJ2-1, with D possibly matching TRBD1 (6 bases). Per the germline V gene, CDR1 is LNHDA and CDR2 is SQIVND (reference sequence). V lost 8 bases, J lost 5 bases, and 13 bases lay in between. This CDR3 comprises 13 residues. Here the CDR3 DNA reads TGTGCCAGTTGGGCAGGGGTGCACAATGAGCAGTTCTTC. It translates to CASWAGVHNEQFF.

This clone was picked up a small number of times. The gene calls are TRBV30 and TRBJ1-2, with D perhaps matching TRBD1 (6 bases). There are 14 residues in the CDR3. CDR1 is GTSNPN and CDR2 is SVGIG in the germline V gene (reference sequence). Trimming removed 3 bases at V and 4 bases at J, with 15 bases between. The CDR3 is CAWREPQGIYGYTF. In DNA form, the CDR3 reads TGTGCCTGGAGGGAACCACAGGGAATCTATGGCTACACCTTC.

The chain uses TRBV15 and TRBJ1-5; no firm D call. The CDR3 has 12 amino acids. From germline, CDR1 is LNHNV and CDR2 YYDKDF (reference sequence). V lost 4 bases and J lost 10, with 11 bases in between. The CDR3 loop is CATSNPNRPQHF. CDR3 coding DNA: TGTGCCACCAGCAACCCCAATAGACCCCAGCATTTT.